These T cell receptor beta chains were read from a single sample in a study of cytomegalovirus exposure and HLA in healthy donors. TCRdb keeps only in-frame clones here, not all; method: immunoSEQ multiplex PCR. The sample has 95,000 to 130,000 clones, around three quarters seen once. Sequencing was performed on PBMCs. The receptors stem from a man younger than 45 in good health and CMV-seropositive. The CDR3 runs from the conserved cysteine through the conserved F or W. The D gene is left open where the match is weak. Size is stated for part of the rows, as once, few or many counts, or as a class when the clone is expanded.

>-|TRBJ1-5|TRBD1|TRBV29-1
CSVGGTGDQPQHF
TGCAGCGTTGGTGGGACAGGGGATCAGCCCCAGCATTTT
>-|TRBJ2-1|-|TRBV19
CASSVTVNPYNEQFF
TGTGCCAGTAGTGTAACAGTAAACCCCTACAATGAGCAGTTCTTC
>-|TRBJ2-7|TRBD2|TRBV7-9
CASSPVGGMQYF
TGTGCCAGCAGTCCCGTGGGGGGGATGCAGTACTTC
>-|TRBJ1-1|-|TRBV7-9
CASRLVAGKGTEAFF
TGTGCCAGCAGACTTGTTGCAGGGAAGGGCACTGAAGCTTTCTTT
>-|TRBJ1-1|-|TRBV18
CASSSSFMPGNTEAFF
TGTGCCAGCTCAAGCAGCTTTATGCCGGGGAACACTGAAGCTTTCTTT
>-|TRBJ2-6|-|TRBV6-5
CATAVELSGANGLTF
TGTGCCACTGCGGTGGAGCTGTCTGGGGCCAACGGCCTGACTTTC
>-|TRBJ2-1|TRBD2|TRBV28
CASSAGLAEYNEQFF
TGTGCCAGCAGTGCGGGACTAGCGGAGTACAATGAGCAGTTCTTC
>-|TRBJ2-3|-|TRBV5-1
CASSPQKPTDTQYF
TGCGCCAGCAGCCCTCAAAAGCCGACAGATACGCAGTATTTT
>-|TRBJ1-6|-|TRBV27
CASSLWSGGPNSPLHF
TGTGCCAGCAGTTTATGGTCCGGGGGACCTAATTCACCCCTCCACTTT
>-|TRBJ2-3|-|TRBV7-3
CASSTDRQADTQYF
TGTGCCAGCAGCACAGACAGGCAAGCAGATACGCAGTATTTT
>few|TRBJ2-1|TRBD1|TRBV4-1
CASSQGTGTVYNEQFF
TGCGCCAGCAGCCAGGGCACCGGGACAGTCTACAATGAGCAGTTCTTC
>-|TRBJ1-1|-|TRBV19
CASEKNTEAFF
TGTGCCAGCGAGAAGAACACTGAAGCTTTCTTT
>-|TRBJ2-7|-|TRBV13
CASSLDEGGSEQYF
TGTGCCAGCAGCTTAGATGAGGGTGGGTCCGAGCAGTACTTC
>-|TRBJ1-5|-|TRBV14
CASSQDCTVRRHQPQHF
TGTGCCAGCAGCCAAGATTGTACAGTTCGTCGGCATCAGCCCCAGCATTTT
>-|TRBJ1-1|TRBD1|TRBV7-3
CASSLTRQGRTEAFF
TGTGCCAGCAGCTTAACCAGACAGGGTAGGACTGAAGCTTTCTTT
>-|TRBJ2-3|TRBD2|TRBV7-2
CASSPVAGGRGDTQYF
TGTGCCAGCAGCCCCGTAGCGGGGGGGCGGGGAGATACGCAGTATTTT
>-|TRBJ1-3|-|TRBV4-3
CASSQEGLGRNTIYF
TGCGCCAGCAGCCAAGAGGGTCTCGGGAGAAACACCATATATTTT
>-|TRBJ2-1|-|TRBV14
CASSSSTALGPNNEQFF
TGTGCCAGCAGCTCCTCCACGGCACTAGGGCCAAACAATGAGCAGTTCTTC
>-|TRBJ2-7|TRBD2|TRBV7-8
CASSPGLAGGPSDEQYF
TGTGCCAGCAGCCCTGGACTAGCGGGAGGGCCTTCGGACGAGCAGTACTTC
>-|TRBJ2-2|TRBD1|TRBV28
CASRGPNTGELFF
TGTGCCTCAAGGGGGCCGAACACCGGGGAGCTGTTTTTT
>-|TRBJ2-7|-|TRBV7-2
CASSLRRGAEQYF
TGTGCCAGCAGCTTACGCAGGGGAGCGGAGCAGTACTTC
>few|TRBJ1-1|TRBD1|TRBV28
CASSQWTGWEAFF
TGTGCCAGCAGTCAATGGACAGGGTGGGAAGCTTTCTTT
>-|TRBJ2-4|-|TRBV5-6
CASSGGQLLAKNIQYF
TGTGCCAGCAGCGGTGGACAACTTCTAGCCAAAAACATTCAGTACTTC
>-|TRBJ2-1|TRBD1|TRBV27
CASLVGRLDRLGYNEQFF
TGTGCCAGCCTTGTCGGCCGATTGGACAGGTTGGGCTACAATGAGCAGTTCTTC
>-|TRBJ2-6|-|TRBV27
CASSLIDGGGGPSGANVLTF
TGTGCCAGTAGTTTGATAGACGGGGGAGGGGGTCCCTCTGGGGCCAACGTCCTGACTTTC
>-|TRBJ2-2|-|TRBV4-1
CASSQDQDTGELFF
TGCGCCAGCAGCCAAGATCAGGACACCGGGGAGCTGTTTTTT
>-|TRBJ1-5|-|TRBV12-5
CASGLEGGQPQHF
TGTGCTAGTGGTTTGGAGGGAGGTCAGCCCCAGCATTTT